These 21 T cell receptor beta chains came from one sample sequenced in a study of blood T cells in healthy people across ages. PCR was performed a second time for about 7 to 11 cycles using a sample-barcoded 5' primer and a J-beta primer mix. TCRdb recomputed calls from the 5' RACE reads with MiXCR, one row per CDR3 protein. The profile covers about 1,800,000 distinct CDR3 sequences, with 28% appearing a single time and approximately 7.7% taken by the ten largest. Sequenced: blood. Every receptor here comes from a woman between 25 and 40 years old in good health.

This clonotype was observed at least ten times. At one of its ends the junction is not consistent with the germline gene, which may arise from a read error. The gene calls are TRBV12-3 or TRBV12-4 and TRBJ2-1; the D gene is possibly TRBD1 (6 bases). The CDR3 has 11 amino acids. CDR3 protein: CASRGYNEQFF. The CDR3 bases are TGCGCCAGCAGGGGTTACAATGAGCAGTTCTTC.

This clonotype was seen only a few times. The chain couples TRBV7-6 to TRBJ2-7, with 10 positions matching TRBD2. V trimming: 5 bases; J trimming: 7 bases; junction bases outside the gene matches: 14. CDR1 and CDR2 from the germline V gene are SGHVS and FNYEAQ. The CDR3 has 16 residues. CDR3 in DNA: TGTGCCAGCAGCACGGGGGCTAGCGGGAGAATTGGGGAGCAGTACTTC. Its protein product is CASSTGASGRIGEQYF. Using reference TRBV7-6 and TRBJ2-7 for the parts outside the CDR3, the full variable domain is GAGVSQSPRYKVTKRGQDVALRCDPISGHVSLYWYRQALGQGPEFLTYFNYEAQQDKSGLPNDRFSAERPEGSISTLTIQRTEQRDSAMYRCASSTGASGRIGEQYFGPGTRLTVT.

This clonotype was seen at least ten times. CDR3 region: CASSSGTAYNQPQHF. The DNA of the CDR3 is TGTGCCAGCAGCTCAGGGACGGCTTACAATCAGCCCCAGCATTTT. V gene TRBV6-5 combines with J gene TRBJ1-5; a possible D gene is TRBD1 (5 bases). The CDR3 contains 15 residues. The V and J ends lost 6 bases and 3 bases respectively, with 15 bases between them. Germline V lookup: CDR1 MNHEY, CDR2 SVGAGI.

V gene TRBV27 combines with J gene TRBJ1-1, with 10 bases aligning to TRBD1. The CDR3 sequence is 17 residues long. The V and J ends lost 0 bases and 0 bases, in that order; junction bases with no gene match: 4. The V gene's germline CDR1 is MNHEY and CDR2 SMNVEV (reference sequence). CDR3 bases: TGTGCCAGCAGTTTATCCCGGACAGGGGGATTGAACACTGAAGCTTTCTTT. Translation: CASSLSRTGGLNTEAFF.

The V call is TRBV20-1, the J call TRBJ2-7; 9 nucleotides match TRBD1. Per germline, CDR1 DFQATT and CDR2 SNEGSKA (reference sequence). The CDR3 sequence is 13 residues long. The V segment lost 6 bases and the J segment 2 bases; nucleotides outside the gene matches: 5. The CDR3 nucleotides read TGCAGTGCCCAGCGACAGGGGGCCTACGAGCAGTACTTC. It translates to CSAQRQGAYEQYF.

V is TRBV7-9 and J is TRBJ2-1, with D unclear. Trimming shortened V by 5 bases and J by 7 bases, and 9 bases separated the two germline ends. This CDR3 is built from 12 residues. From germline, CDR1 is SEHNR and CDR2 FQNEAQ (reference sequence). CDR3 coding DNA: TGTGCCAGCAGCGTGACAAGGAATGAGCAGTTCTTC. Its translation is CASSVTRNEQFF.

This clonotype was counted ten times or more. The gene calls are TRBV7-2 and TRBJ2-1; D not certain. Germline loops: CDR1 SGHTA, CDR2 FQGNSA. V lost 4 bases and J 7 bases, leaving 8 bases between the germline ends. The CDR3 contains 12 residues. CDR3 coding DNA: TGTGCCAGCAGCTCCTGGGGAAATGAGCAGTTCTTC. Translation: CASSSWGNEQFF. Using reference TRBV7-2 and TRBJ2-1 for the parts outside the CDR3, the full variable domain is GAGVSQSPSNKVTEKGKDVELRCDPISGHTALYWYRQSLGQGLEFLIYFQGNSAPDKSGLPSDRFSAERTGGSVSTLTIQRTQQEDSAVYLCASSSWGNEQFFGPGTRLTVL.

The chain links TRBV2 to TRBJ2-7; 9 nucleotides match TRBD2. There are 13 residues in the CDR3. Losses at the gene ends were 6 bases for V and 5 bases for J; bases not matched to a gene: 5. The germline V gene has CDR1 SNHLY and CDR2 FYNNEI. DNA of the CDR3: TGTGCCAGCAGGGGACTAGCCCTCCACGAGCAGTACTTC. This sequence encodes CASRGLALHEQYF.

In DNA form, the CDR3 reads TGTGCCACCAGCAGAGGGGCGGTCGAGCAGTACTTC. Encoded protein: CATSRGAVEQYF. The rearrangement joins TRBV15 to TRBJ2-4; no clear D. The J call is uncertain, as TRBJ2-7 better fits the DNA end. This CDR3 has 12 residues. Germline CDR1 reads LNHNV; CDR2 reads YYDKDF (reference sequence).

This chain links TRBV21-1 with TRBJ2-7; the D call of TRBD2 is as the table states it, not checked on the DNA. TRBV21-1 is assigned pseudogene status. CDR3 length equals 17 residues. CDR3 protein: CASSPTSGRIEAYEQYF. The CDR3 nucleotides read TGTGCCAGCAGCCCAACTAGCGGGCGGATAGAGGCCTACGAGCAGTACTTC.

The table lists this clonotype with a few counts. The chain carries TRBV14 and TRBJ2-7; D uncertain. Trimming removed 0 bases from V and 3 bases from J, with 9 bases in between. Germline V CDR1 and CDR2: SGHDN, FVKESK. This CDR3 is 14 amino acids long. The CDR3 nucleotides are TGTGCCAGCAGCCAAGATATGACCGACTACGAGCAGTACTTC. Translating it yields CASSQDMTDYEQYF.

This clonotype was detected a few times. The genes are TRBV27 and TRBJ1-2; 9 nucleotides align to TRBD1. V was clipped by 7 bases and J by 4 bases; unmatched bases: 4. Germline lookup yields CDR1 MNHEY and CDR2 SMNVEV (reference sequence). The CDR3 runs to 13 residues. The CDR3 DNA sequence: TGTGCCAGCACTATGGGACAGGGCTATGGCTACACCTTC. Its protein is CASTMGQGYGYTF.

In DNA form, the CDR3 reads TGTGCCAGCAGTTTAGCGCCGGCAGCTCCCAATCAGCCCCAGCATTTT. Translating gives CASSLAPAAPNQPQHF. This chain connects TRBV12-3 or TRBV12-4 to TRBJ1-5, with D unresolved. Trimming removed 0 bases from V and 3 bases from J, with 12 bases in between. The CDR3 sequence is 16 residues long.

The chain couples TRBV20-1 to TRBJ2-1; 12 bases map to TRBD2. The CDR3 spans 18 residues. CDR1 is DFQATT and CDR2 is SNEGSKA in the germline V gene (reference sequence). V lost 0 bases, J lost 4 bases, and 10 bases stayed unmatched. The CDR3 spells CSARDKYSGLAGYNEQFF. The CDR3 DNA reads as TGCAGTGCTAGAGATAAGTATTCCGGACTAGCGGGATACAATGAGCAGTTCTTC.

The V and J genes are TRBV28 and TRBJ2-3; D is perhaps TRBD1 or TRBD2 (5 bases each). Looked up from germline, CDR1 is MDHEN and CDR2 is SYDVKM. Trimming stripped 9 bases from V and 0 bases from J, with 16 bases between. The CDR3 sequence is 15 residues long. The CDR3 spells CASNGALGSTDTQYF. The CDR3 DNA is TGTGCCAGTAACGGGGCACTAGGGAGCACAGATACGCAGTATTTT.

This clonotype was picked up a small number of times. This chain connects TRBV20-1 to TRBJ2-1; 8 bases align to TRBD2. The V and J ends lost 6 bases and 8 bases, in that order; junction bases with no gene match: 12. CDR3 length: 14 amino acids. CDR1 is DFQATT and CDR2 is SNEGSKA in the germline V gene (reference sequence). The CDR3 DNA follows: TGCAGTGCCGGGACTAGGACTAGCACTTATGAGCAGTTCTTC. The encoded protein is CSAGTRTSTYEQFF.

This clonotype was seen more than once but under ten times. The chain combines TRBV6-5 with TRBJ1-5, with D unclear. V shed 6 bases and J shed 0 bases, with 6 bases lying between them. CDR1 and CDR2 (germline): MNHEY, SVGAGI. The CDR3 runs 13 residues. The chain's CDR3 is CASRRNSNQPQHF. CDR3 DNA: TGTGCCAGCAGAAGGAATAGCAATCAGCCCCAGCATTTT.

There are a few counts of this clonotype. The chain links TRBV29-1 to TRBJ2-3; D remains unclear. Germline CDR1 reads SQVTM; CDR2 reads ANQGSEA. V was trimmed by 0 bases and J by 2 bases, leaving 6 bases between them. The CDR3 is made up of 13 amino acids. The CDR3 loop is CSVEESTTDTQYF. The DNA for the CDR3 is TGCAGCGTTGAAGAGTCTACCACAGATACGCAGTATTTT.

This clonotype was detected only a few times. The V and J genes are TRBV29-1 and TRBJ2-7, with 11 bases fitting TRBD1. Trimming cost V 3 bases and J 9 bases; bases outside gene matches: 4. CDR1 SQVTM and CDR2 ANQGSEA come from the germline V gene. CDR3 length: 12 amino acids. The CDR3 nucleotides read TGCAGCGTTGATGGACAGGGGGCAGGGCAGTACTTC. It encodes CSVDGQGAGQYF.

CDR3 residues: CASSPGALHQPQHF. CDR3 nucleotides: TGTGCCAGCAGCCCGGGAGCCCTGCATCAGCCCCAGCATTTT. The chain couples TRBV28 to TRBJ1-5; D ambiguous. Trimming shortened V by 6 bases and J by 5 bases, and 14 bases separated the two germline ends. Germline V gene sequence: CDR1 MDHEN, CDR2 SYDVKM. The CDR3 sequence is 14 residues long.

This sequence joins TRBV18 and TRBJ1-5; 12 bases are shared with TRBD1. The CDR3 sequence is 16 residues long. Losses at the gene ends were 6 bases for V and 6 bases for J; bases not matched to a gene: 9. The germline V gene has CDR1 KGHSH and CDR2 LQKENI. CDR3 loop: CASSPGQGAMGQPQHF. Written as DNA, the CDR3 is TGTGCCAGCTCGCCGGGACAGGGGGCGATGGGTCAGCCCCAGCATTTT.